The T cell receptor beta chain described here comes from a study of blood T cell repertoires in COVID-19. As for the study in general: Acute-phase and convalescent COVID-19 samples originated in the United States, Italy and Spain. Sample material is recorded as cDNA or gDNA derived from T cells, B-cell-depleted T cells, or PBMCs.

In terms of age and location, participants ranged from about 18 to 89 years and lived in about two dozen US areas. Among Cohort 3 donors, those recovered had two negative PCRs, clearance, or symptom resolution. This clone was counted only a few times. The repertoire was sequenced with immunoSEQ multiplex PCR; TCRdb's copy has only in-frame clones and lacks some. This sample has fewer than 500,000 clones; over 75% occur once, and the top ten carry 1% to 1.5%. The CDR3 length is 14 residues. Trimming took 9 bases from V and 0 from J, leaving 12 bases between them. Looked up from germline, CDR1 is LNHDA and CDR2 is SQIVND (reference sequence).

Input material: PBMCs or T cells enriched from blood (not recorded which). The rearrangement uses TRBV19 and TRBJ1-3; a weak D match, TRBD1 (6 bases). The sequence derives from a man aged 30-40 years who had recovered from COVID-19. The CDR3 protein is CASFSGDSGNTIYF. DNA of the CDR3: TGTGCCAGCTTTTCAGGGGACTCTGGAAACACCATATATTTT. Full variable domain (missing parts from reference TRBV19 and TRBJ1-3): DGGITQSPKYLFRKEGQNVTLSCEQNLNHDAMYWYRQDPGQGLRLIYYSQIVNDFQKGDIAEGYSVSREKKESFPLTVTSAQKNPTAFYLCASFSGDSGNTIYFGEGSWLTVV.